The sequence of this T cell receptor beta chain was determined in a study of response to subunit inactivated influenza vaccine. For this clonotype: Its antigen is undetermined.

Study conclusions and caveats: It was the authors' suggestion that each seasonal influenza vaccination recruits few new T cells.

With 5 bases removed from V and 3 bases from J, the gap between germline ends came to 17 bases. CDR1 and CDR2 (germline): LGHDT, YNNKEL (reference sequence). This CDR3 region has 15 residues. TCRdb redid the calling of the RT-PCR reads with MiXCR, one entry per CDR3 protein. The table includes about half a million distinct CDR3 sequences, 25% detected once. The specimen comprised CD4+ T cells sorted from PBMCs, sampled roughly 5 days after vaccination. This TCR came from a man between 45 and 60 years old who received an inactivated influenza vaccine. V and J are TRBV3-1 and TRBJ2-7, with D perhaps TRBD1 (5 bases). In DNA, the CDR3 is TGTGCCAGCAGCACGACAGACAGAGGCCGCTACGAGCAGTACTTC. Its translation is CASSTTDRGRYEQYF.